This T cell receptor (beta chain) came from a study of shared clonotypes between healthy human individuals (dated by TCRdb to the early 2020s). Regarding the research as a whole: A couple of women and a few men aged 18 to 49 years were included in the cohort. Per donor, three plates each were used for CD4 naive and CD4 memory, two for CD8 naive, and one for CD8 memory. Different laboratories and diverse techniques were used to prepare libraries and sequence TCR repertoires, to increase sequencing depth and limit assay-specific biases. Per donor, leukapheresis produced somewhere between about 0.94 and 9.5 billion PBMCs. To estimate repertoire size and how much clonotypes are shared between individuals, the study performed deep sequencing of blood TCR repertoires from about 5 healthy adults. Paper-wide results and their limitations: Compared with non-shared clonotypes, the clonotypes found in all four sorted-subset donors had higher generation probabilities. Based on pairwise subsampling, the degree of clonotype sharing among donors was expected to be affected by sequencing depth. Naive subsets generally had larger estimated clonotype richness than memory subsets. Sampling was limited to blood, and TCR repertoires in tissue likely differ from TCR repertoires in blood. Because the study included a small number of donors, the genetic and exposure-history diversity represented was limited. Around 5% of naive CD4, around 3.6% of naive CD8, about 2.4% of memory CD4, and around 0.42% of memory CD8 clonotypes were shared across four donors. Even with the large sequencing depth, rarefaction of the sorted-subset datasets indicated that sequencing was incomplete.

The germline V gene encodes CDR1 SEHNR and CDR2 FQNEAQ (reference sequence). Trimming costs V 5 bases and J 3 bases, and their ends lie 11 bases apart. The CDR3 numbers 15 residues from cysteine through phenylalanine. The CDR3 DNA has 45 bases and is translated from base 1. To note about this clone: Its target antigen remains unknown. Base qualities are missing; no much larger clone stands one base away.

Using the deep immunoSEQ assay, TCR CDR3 regions were amplified from genomic DNA by multiplex PCR. Extracted genomic DNA from each cell subset was distributed evenly across all wells of several immunoSEQ 96-well plates, and each plate was treated as a replicate. For sorted subsets, each replicate PCR was loaded with about 200 ng genomic DNA, equivalent to roughly 30,000 T cell genomes. Purified libraries were quantified with a Qubit 3.0 fluorometer, sized on a Bioanalyzer 2100, and re-quantified with the KAPA Library Quantification kit. Each immunoSEQ 96-well plate was sequenced on its own single-read 150-cycle Illumina NextSeq 550 flow cell. The published analysis was carried out like this. Because the immunoSEQ output held only junctional sequences and lacked quality scores, the filtering could not match the filtering applied to full-length reads. To assign V/J genes and CDR3, sequences were annotated against IMGT germline references using PyIR, a Python wrapper for IgBLAST v1.9. Any read was removed if the V/J assignment was weak (E-value above 1e-6), the CDR3 was missing, or the read contained stop codons, out-of-frame junctions, or ambiguous translated residues. V3J clonotypes were defined as sequences sharing an identical inferred V gene, J gene, and CDR3 amino acid sequence. To compute the percentage overlap between repertoires, the number of shared unique clonotypes was divided by the size of the smaller repertoire. RTK rarefaction, the Chao1 estimator, and Recon v2.1 estimates of unobserved clonotypes were used to assess repertoire richness. For all TCRbeta clonotypes obtained by the gDNA method from a handful of donors, generation probabilities were computed with OLGA. TCRdb mirrors the immuneACCESS table, restricted to in-frame sequences. Some clones are absent from its copies; in checked studies, under half trace to an unresolved V gene, and the reason for the others is unknown. V and J calls and clone size are as listed in that table; D and trimming were resolved from the DNA. The sample includes about 2 million clones, with about 95% observed a single time. The ten largest account for roughly 1.2% of the sample.

CD8 naive samples were obtained by positive selection for CCR7 among CD45RO-negative cells, yielding a CD45RA+CCR7+ population from which TemRA cells were excluded. The donors were healthy, HIV-negative adults with no recently reported acute infections or vaccinations. Every donor was a Caucasian adult residing in Nashville, Tennessee, USA. After blood collection by leukapheresis, PBMCs were isolated using Ficoll-Histopaque density gradient centrifugation and then cryopreserved in the vapor phase of liquid nitrogen. Analytical flow cytometry was used to check the purity and quantity of each magnetically sorted T cell population. Genomic DNA was isolated from each sorted fraction and quantified by UV absorbance on a Nanodrop 2000c.

The clonotype originates from a man between 18 and 29 years old in good health. Input material: naive CD8+ T cells sorted from blood. In the paper's terms, the cell subset or site label means: CD45RA+CCR7+. The chain uses TRBV7-9 and TRBJ1-6, with the D gene call left open. The CDR3 protein is CASSQVEGYNSPLHF. The nucleotide sequence is TGTGCCAGCAGCCAAGTCGAGGGCTATAATTCACCCCTCCACTTT.